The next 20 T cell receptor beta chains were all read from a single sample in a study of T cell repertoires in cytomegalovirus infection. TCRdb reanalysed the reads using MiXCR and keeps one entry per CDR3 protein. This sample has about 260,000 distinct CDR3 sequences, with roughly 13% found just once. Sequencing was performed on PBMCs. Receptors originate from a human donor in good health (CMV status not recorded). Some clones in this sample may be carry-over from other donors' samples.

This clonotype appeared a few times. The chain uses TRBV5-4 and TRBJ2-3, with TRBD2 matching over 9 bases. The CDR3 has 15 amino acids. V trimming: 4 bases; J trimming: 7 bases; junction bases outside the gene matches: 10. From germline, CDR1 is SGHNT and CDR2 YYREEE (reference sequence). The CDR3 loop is CASSSSGLAAHTQYF. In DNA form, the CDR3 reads TGTGCCAGCAGCAGCTCGGGACTAGCCGCCCATACGCAGTATTTT. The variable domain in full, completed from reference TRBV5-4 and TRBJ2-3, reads ETGVTQSPTHLIKTRGQQVTLRCSSQSGHNTVSWYQQALGQGPQFIFQYYREEENGRGNFPPRFSGLQFPNYSSELNVNALELDDSALYLCASSSSGLAAHTQYFGPGTRLTVL.

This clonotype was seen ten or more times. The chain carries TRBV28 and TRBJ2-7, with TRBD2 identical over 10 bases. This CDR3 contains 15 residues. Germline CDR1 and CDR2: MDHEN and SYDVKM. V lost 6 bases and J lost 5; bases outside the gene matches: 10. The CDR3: CASRSLGLASHEQYF. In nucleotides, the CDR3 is TGTGCCAGCAGGAGCCTGGGACTAGCGTCCCACGAGCAGTACTTC. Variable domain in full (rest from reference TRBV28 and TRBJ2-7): DVKVTQSSRYLVKRTGEKVFLECVQDMDHENMFWYRQDPGLGLRLIYFSYDVKMKEKGDIPEGYSVSREKKERFSLILESASTNQTSMYLCASRSLGLASHEQYFGPGTRLTVT.

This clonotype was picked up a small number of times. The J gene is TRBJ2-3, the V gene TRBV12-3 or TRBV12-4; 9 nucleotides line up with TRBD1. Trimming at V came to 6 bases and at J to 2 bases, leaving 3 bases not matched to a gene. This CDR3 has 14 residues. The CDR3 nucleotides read TGTGCCAGCAGGGACAGGGGCGACACAGATACGCAGTATTTT. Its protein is CASRDRGDTDTQYF.

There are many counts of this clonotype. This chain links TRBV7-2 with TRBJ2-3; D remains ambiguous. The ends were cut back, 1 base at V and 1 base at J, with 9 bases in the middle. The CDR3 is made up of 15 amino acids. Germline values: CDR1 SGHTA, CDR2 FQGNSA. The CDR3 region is CASSLEGYGTDTQYF. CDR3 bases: TGTGCCAGCAGCTTAGAGGGTTATGGCACAGATACGCAGTATTTT.

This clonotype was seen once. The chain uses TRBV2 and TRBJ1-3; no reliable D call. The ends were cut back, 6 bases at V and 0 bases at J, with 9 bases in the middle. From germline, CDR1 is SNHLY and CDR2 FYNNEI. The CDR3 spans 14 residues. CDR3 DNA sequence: TGTGCCAGCAGAGAACAATCCTCTGGAAACACCATATATTTT. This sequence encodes CASREQSSGNTIYF.

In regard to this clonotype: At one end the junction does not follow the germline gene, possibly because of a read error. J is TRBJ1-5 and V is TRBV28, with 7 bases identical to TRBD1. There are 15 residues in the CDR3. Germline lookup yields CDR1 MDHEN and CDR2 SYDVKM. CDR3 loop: CASGLAGGSNQPQHF. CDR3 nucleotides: TGTGCCAGCGGTTTAGCAGGGGGTAGCAATCAGCCCCAGCATTTT.

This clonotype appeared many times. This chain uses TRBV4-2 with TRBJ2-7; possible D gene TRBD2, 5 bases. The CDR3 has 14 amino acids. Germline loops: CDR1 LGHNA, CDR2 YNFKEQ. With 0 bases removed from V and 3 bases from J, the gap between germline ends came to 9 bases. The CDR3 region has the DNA TGTGCCAGCAGCCAAGAGAGACGGGACTACGAGCAGTACTTC. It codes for CASSQERRDYEQYF.

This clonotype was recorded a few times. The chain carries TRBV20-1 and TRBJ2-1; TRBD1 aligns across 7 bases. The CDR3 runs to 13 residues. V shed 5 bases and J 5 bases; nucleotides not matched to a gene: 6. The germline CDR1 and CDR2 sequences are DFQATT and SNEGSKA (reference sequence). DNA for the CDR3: TGCAGTGCTCACAGGGGTTCGGACAATGAGCAGTTCTTC. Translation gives CSAHRGSDNEQFF.

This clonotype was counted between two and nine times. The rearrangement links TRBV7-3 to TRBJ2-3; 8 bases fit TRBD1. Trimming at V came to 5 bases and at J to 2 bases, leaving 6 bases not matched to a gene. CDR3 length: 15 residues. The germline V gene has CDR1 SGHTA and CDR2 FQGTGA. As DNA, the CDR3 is TGTGCCAGCAGCACCCTGACAGGGGTCACAGATACGCAGTATTTT. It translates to CASSTLTGVTDTQYF.

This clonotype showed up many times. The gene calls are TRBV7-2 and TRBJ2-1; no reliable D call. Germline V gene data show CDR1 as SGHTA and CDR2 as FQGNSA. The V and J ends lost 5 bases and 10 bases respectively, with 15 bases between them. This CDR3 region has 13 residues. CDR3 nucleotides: TGTGCCAGCAGCCCTGAAGGGTTGGGAGAGCAGTTCTTC. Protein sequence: CASSPEGLGEQFF. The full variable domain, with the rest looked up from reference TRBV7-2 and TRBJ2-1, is GAGVSQSPSNKVTEKGKDVELRCDPISGHTALYWYRQSLGQGLEFLIYFQGNSAPDKSGLPSDRFSAERTGGSVSTLTIQRTQQEDSAVYLCASSPEGLGEQFFGPGTRLTVL.

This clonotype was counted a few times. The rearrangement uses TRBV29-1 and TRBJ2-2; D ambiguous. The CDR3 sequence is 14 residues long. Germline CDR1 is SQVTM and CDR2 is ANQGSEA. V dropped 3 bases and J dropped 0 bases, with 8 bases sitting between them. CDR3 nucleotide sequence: TGCAGCGTTGATATAGGTGCGAACACCGGGGAGCTGTTTTTT. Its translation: CSVDIGANTGELFF.

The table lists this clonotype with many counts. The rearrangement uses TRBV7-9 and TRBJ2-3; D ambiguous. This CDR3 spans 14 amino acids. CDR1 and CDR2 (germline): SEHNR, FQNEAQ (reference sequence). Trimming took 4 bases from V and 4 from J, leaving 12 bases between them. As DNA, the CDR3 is TGTGCCAGCAGCTCCCCTACTTCCCCAGATACGCAGTATTTT. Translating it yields CASSSPTSPDTQYF.

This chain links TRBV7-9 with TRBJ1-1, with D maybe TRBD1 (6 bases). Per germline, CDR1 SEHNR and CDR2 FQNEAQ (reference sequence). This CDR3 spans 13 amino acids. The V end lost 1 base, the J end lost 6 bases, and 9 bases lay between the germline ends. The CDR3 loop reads CASSLVEGAEAFF. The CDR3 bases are TGTGCCAGCAGCTTAGTGGAGGGGGCTGAAGCTTTCTTT.

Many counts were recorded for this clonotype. Written as DNA, the CDR3 is TGTGCCAGCTCGAGGGCGCGGGTCACAGATACGCAGTATTTT. It encodes CASSRARVTDTQYF. The chain is built from TRBV7-2 and TRBJ2-3; TRBD2 is a possible D gene (5 bases). Trimming removed 8 bases from V and 2 bases from J, with 14 bases in between. This CDR3 has 14 residues. CDR1 is SGHTA and CDR2 is FQGNSA in the germline V gene.

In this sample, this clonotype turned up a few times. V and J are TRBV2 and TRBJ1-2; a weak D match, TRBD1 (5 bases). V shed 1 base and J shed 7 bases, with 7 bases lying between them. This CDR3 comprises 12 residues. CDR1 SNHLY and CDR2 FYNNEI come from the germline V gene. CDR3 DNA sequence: TGTGCCAGCAGTGAAGGTGGGGGTGGCTACACCTTC. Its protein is CASSEGGGGYTF.

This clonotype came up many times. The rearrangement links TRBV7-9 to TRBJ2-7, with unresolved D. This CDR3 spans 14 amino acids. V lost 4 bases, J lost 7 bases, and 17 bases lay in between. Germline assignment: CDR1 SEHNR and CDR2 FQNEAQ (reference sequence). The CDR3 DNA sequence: TGTGCCAGCAGCTGGACGGGTCTCTCTCTGGAGCAGTACTTC. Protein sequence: CASSWTGLSLEQYF. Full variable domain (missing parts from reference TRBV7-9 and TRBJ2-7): DTGVSQNPRHKITKRGQNVTFRCDPISEHNRLYWYRQTLGQGPEFLTYFQNEAQLEKSRLLSDRFSAERPKGSFSTLEIQRTEQGDSAMYLCASSWTGLSLEQYFGPGTRLTVT.

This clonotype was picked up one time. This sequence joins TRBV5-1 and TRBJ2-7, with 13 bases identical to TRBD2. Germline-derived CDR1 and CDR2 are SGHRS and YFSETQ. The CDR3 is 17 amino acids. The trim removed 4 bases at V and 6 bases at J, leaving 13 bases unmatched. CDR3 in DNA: TGCGCCAGCAGCCTCACTAGCGGGGGGGCCGGAAGAGGCGAGCAGTACTTC. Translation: CASSLTSGGAGRGEQYF.

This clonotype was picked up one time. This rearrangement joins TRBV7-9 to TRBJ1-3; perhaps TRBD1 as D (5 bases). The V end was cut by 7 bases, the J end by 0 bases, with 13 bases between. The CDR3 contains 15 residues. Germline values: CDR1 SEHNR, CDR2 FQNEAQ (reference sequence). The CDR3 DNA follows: TGTGCCAGCAACACGGGGCAGAGCTCTGGAAACACCATATATTTT. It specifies CASNTGQSSGNTIYF.

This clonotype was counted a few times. As DNA, the CDR3 is TGTGCCACCGGGACAGCCTACAATGAGCAGTTCTTC. Translation: CATGTAYNEQFF. The rearrangement joins TRBV10-3 to TRBJ2-1, with 7 bases lining up with TRBD1. The CDR3 is 12 amino acids. Per the germline V gene, CDR1 is ENHRY and CDR2 is SYGVKD. Trimming cost V 10 bases and J 2 bases; bases outside gene matches: 2.

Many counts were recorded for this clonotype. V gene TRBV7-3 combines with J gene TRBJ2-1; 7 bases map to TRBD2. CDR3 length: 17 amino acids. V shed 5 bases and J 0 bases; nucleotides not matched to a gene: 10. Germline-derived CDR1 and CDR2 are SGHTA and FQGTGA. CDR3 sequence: CASSPRELAFSYNEQFF. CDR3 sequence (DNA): TGTGCCAGCAGCCCACGAGAACTAGCGTTCTCCTACAATGAGCAGTTCTTC.